A selection of T cell receptor beta chains follows, all from one sample in a study of regulatory T cells in long-lasting Graves disease. TCRdb independently ran MiXCR on the multiplex PCR reads; one entry per CDR3 protein. The sample shows hundreds of thousands of distinct CDR3 sequences, roughly 16% of them seen only once. The data also belong to a second study, concerning T cells in Graves' hyperthyroidism and ophthalmopathy.

The specimen was peripheral blood mononuclear cells (PBMCs), collected at new diagnosis, from a patient treated with antithyroid drugs. All receptors come from a woman between 40 and 65 years old with Graves disease. CDR3s leave out the opening cysteine and the closing phenylalanine or tryptophan. The D gene is left open where the match is weak.

J,D,V,CDR3
TRBJ2-2,-,TRBV5-6,ASSLMGGAGELF
TRBJ2-5,TRBD2,TRBV6-1,ASRGTSGLQETQY
TRBJ2-1,TRBD2,TRBV6-1,ASSGGVSGGTREQF
TRBJ1-6,TRBD1,TRBV20-1,SARPRGAYNSPLH
TRBJ2-7,TRBD1,TRBV6-5,ASSYSYTGDEQY
TRBJ2-3,-,TRBV4-1,ASSRPGVDTQY
TRBJ2-1,-,TRBV27,ASNYPEHEQF
TRBJ2-1,-,TRBV5-1,ASSLVLANNEQF
TRBJ1-2,TRBD1,TRBV6-4,ASSDQGGGSLGYT
TRBJ2-2,-,TRBV7-2,ASNEFAGTMNTGELF
TRBJ1-5,TRBD1,TRBV4-1,ASSKGDRSNQPQH
TRBJ1-1,-,TRBV12-3/TRBV12-4,ASSRAESTEAF
TRBJ2-1,TRBD2,TRBV19,ASSIPLAAGLEQF
TRBJ1-1,-,TRBV11-3,ACSGVAAEAF
TRBJ1-3,TRBD1,TRBV20-1,SAQGGGNTIY
TRBJ2-1,-,TRBV5-6,ASSPLGAYNEQF
TRBJ1-6,-,TRBV2,ASRGAGGDNSPLH
TRBJ2-3,-,TRBV28,ASSILAGETDTQY
TRBJ2-5,TRBD1,TRBV5-1,ASSPGQRWRKTQY
TRBJ1-1,TRBD1,TRBV30,AWSGLGRGLNTEAF
TRBJ2-1,TRBD2,TRBV27,ASSSTLAGGPYNEQF
TRBJ2-5,TRBD2,TRBV2,ASRGGSGAYQETQY
TRBJ1-2,-,TRBV19,ASSLTTVHYGYT
TRBJ2-1,TRBD1,TRBV20-1,SASTGVNEQF
TRBJ2-5,TRBD2,TRBV3-1,ASSQPGGAETQY
TRBJ1-6,TRBD1,TRBV2,ASREGTGNSPLH
TRBJ2-3,-,TRBV3-1,ASRLGTDTQY
TRBJ1-5,TRBD1,TRBV27,ASSLWGGGNDQPQH
TRBJ1-1,TRBD1,TRBV7-8,ASSQGTGGIRTEAF
TRBJ1-5,-,TRBV30,AWSGQGTYNQPQH
TRBJ2-6,-,TRBV7-3,ASSFSGKANVLT
TRBJ2-1,TRBD2,TRBV12-5,ASGLLYSLVLAGVPYNEQF